The 28 T cell receptor beta chains below all came from one sample that was sequenced in a study of T cells in localized non-small cell lung cancer. Clones were read by immunoSEQ multiplex PCR, and TCRdb kept only the in-frame ones, dropping some. The data contain about 540 clones, 30% to 45% of them singletons. The source was lung tumor tissue, collected before any cancer treatment. Source of these receptors: a man between 40 and 70 years old with stage III lung adenocarcinoma.

This chain uses TRBV6-8 with TRBJ1-5; the D gene is possibly TRBD1 (5 bases). CDR3 length equals 14 residues. Germline CDR1 and CDR2: MNHGY and SAAAGT. Trimming took 7 bases from V and 4 from J, leaving 14 bases between them. The CDR3 is CASNGAGKNQPQHF. DNA of the CDR3: TGTGCCAGCAATGGGGCAGGGAAGAATCAGCCCCAGCATTTT.

V is TRBV30 and J is TRBJ2-7; 7 bases are a match to TRBD2. Germline values: CDR1 GTSNPN, CDR2 SVGIG (reference sequence). Trimming removed 2 bases from V and 7 bases from J; junction bases left unmatched: 2. There are 11 residues in the CDR3. The CDR3 is CAWSWEGEQYF. The CDR3 DNA is TGTGCCTGGAGTTGGGAGGGGGAGCAGTACTTC.

This clone was seen a few times. The J gene is TRBJ1-1, the V gene TRBV5-1; D remains unclear. This CDR3 spans 14 amino acids. Germline loops: CDR1 SGHRS, CDR2 YFSETQ. Trimming shortened V by 0 bases and J by 6 bases, and 12 bases separated the two germline ends. The DNA of the CDR3 is TGCGCCAGCAGCTTGGACCCCAGACTCTCTGAAGCTTTCTTT. Translated, it gives CASSLDPRLSEAFF. The variable domain in full, with the rest retrieved from reference TRBV5-1 and TRBJ1-1, is KAGVTQTPRYLIKTRGQQVTLSCSPISGHRSVSWYQQTPGQGLQFLFEYFSETQRNKGNFPGRFSGRQFSNSRSEMNVSTLELGDSALYLCASSLDPRLSEAFFGQGTRLTVV.

The chain joins TRBV25-1 to TRBJ1-1; TRBD1 might be the D (6 bases). Between the trimmed V and J ends, which lost 6 bases and 4 bases, there was a span of 18 bases. Germline loops: CDR1 MGHDK, CDR2 SYGVNS. The CDR3 totals 15 residues. CDR3 region: CASSQHGTIFTEAFF. The DNA of the CDR3 is TGTGCCAGCAGCCAACACGGGACAATATTCACTGAAGCTTTCTTT.

The V and J genes are TRBV12-5 and TRBJ1-3; D not resolved. Germline V gene lookup returns CDR1 LGHNT and CDR2 FRNRAP. CDR3 length: 14 residues. Trimming took 1 base from V and 0 from J, leaving 4 bases between them. The CDR3 DNA reads as TGTGCTAGTGGTTTGGGGGTCTCTGGAAACACCATATATTTT. It codes for CASGLGVSGNTIYF.

This clone is classed as medium-sized. In nucleotides, the CDR3 is TGTGCCAGCAGAATTAAAGGGGGACTGAACACTGAAGCTTTCTTT. Encoded protein: CASRIKGGLNTEAFF. The chain combines TRBV6-8 with TRBJ1-1; possibly TRBD1 for D (6 bases). Germline V gene lookup returns CDR1 MNHGY and CDR2 SAAAGT. This CDR3 contains 15 residues. Trimming stripped 6 bases from V and 0 bases from J, with 14 bases between.

The CDR3 spells CASSQGRDWGEAFF. CDR3 nucleotides: TGTGCCAGCAGCCAAGGCAGGGATTGGGGTGAAGCTTTCTTT. V is TRBV14 and J is TRBJ1-1; maybe TRBD1 (5 bases). Between the trimmed V and J ends, which lost 1 base and 7 bases, there was a span of 13 bases. CDR3 length: 14 residues. Germline CDR1 reads SGHDN; CDR2 reads FVKESK.

This clone is large by share. The chain carries TRBV9 and TRBJ1-2; 7 nucleotides match TRBD1. V lost 5 bases and J lost 8; bases outside the gene matches: 9. The CDR3 is made up of 13 amino acids. The germline gives CDR1 SGDLS, CDR2 YYNGEE. CDR3 nucleotide sequence: TGTGCCAGCAGTGCAACAGGGGCTGGGGGCTACACCTTC. Its translation is CASSATGAGGYTF. The whole variable domain, remainder taken from reference TRBV9 and TRBJ1-2, is DSGVTQTPKHLITATGQRVTLRCSPRSGDLSVYWYQQSLDQGLQFLIQYYNGEERAKGNILERFSAQQFPDLHSELNLSSLELGDSALYFCASSATGAGGYTFGSGTRLTVV.

The chain has TRBV19 and TRBJ2-1; TRBD1 matches 7 bases. Per germline, CDR1 LNHDA and CDR2 SQIVND (reference sequence). The CDR3 has 13 residues. Trimming took 3 bases from V and 6 from J; bases not matched to a gene: 2. CDR3 amino acids: CASSIGDSNEQFF. In nucleotides, the CDR3 is TGTGCCAGTAGTATCGGGGACAGCAATGAGCAGTTCTTC.

This clone was seen more than once but under ten times. This chain uses TRBV11-3 with TRBJ2-2; D call uncertain. Looked up from germline, CDR1 is SGHNT and CDR2 is YENEEA. The CDR3 consists of 17 residues. Deletions cut 5 bases from V and 2 bases from J, with 18 bases between. The CDR3 here is CASSPDKGAQNTGELFF. In DNA, the CDR3 is TGTGCCAGCAGCCCCGACAAGGGCGCCCAAAACACCGGGGAGCTGTTTTTT.

This clone has more than one count but fewer than ten. The chain links TRBV11-3 to TRBJ1-2, with 9 nucleotides matching TRBD1. Germline V gene lookup returns CDR1 SGHNT and CDR2 YENEEA. The CDR3 is made up of 14 amino acids. The V and J ends lost 5 bases and 6 bases, in that order; junction bases with no gene match: 7. The CDR3 loop reads CASSPTGGGNGYTF. The DNA of the CDR3 is TGTGCCAGCAGCCCCACAGGGGGCGGGAATGGCTACACCTTC.

This chain joins TRBV11-3 and TRBJ2-1, with D perhaps TRBD1 or TRBD2 (6 bases each). Germline V lookup: CDR1 SGHNT, CDR2 YENEEA. V was trimmed by 3 bases and J by 8 bases, leaving 14 bases between them. The CDR3 sequence is 14 residues long. CDR3 sequence (DNA): TGTGCCAGCAGCTTGATGGGGGGCGCCCATGAGCAGTTCTTC. The encoded protein is CASSLMGGAHEQFF.

The chain employs TRBV19 and TRBJ2-5; 7 bases match TRBD2. Germline CDR1 reads LNHDA; CDR2 reads SQIVND (reference sequence). The CDR3 extends over 17 amino acids. Germline trimming cut 3 bases from V and 3 bases from J; bases unmatched to any gene: 13. The CDR3 sequence: CASSIGGGVFGEETQYF. In DNA form, the CDR3 reads TGTGCCAGTAGTATTGGTGGGGGGGTGTTTGGAGAAGAGACCCAGTACTTC.

This clone has just a few counts. The chain has TRBV13 and TRBJ2-1; D is uncertain. V dropped 0 bases and J dropped 10 bases, with 16 bases sitting between them. This CDR3 is 15 amino acids long. The germline V gene encodes CDR1 PRHDT and CDR2 FYEKMQ (reference sequence). The CDR3 bases are TGTGCCAGCAGCTTAGGAGGACCCGACGGTGGGGAGCAGTTCTTC. Translated, it gives CASSLGGPDGGEQFF.

This sequence joins TRBV6-8 and TRBJ1-1, with D possibly being TRBD1 (5 bases). There are 13 residues in the CDR3. Trimming removed 3 bases from V and 5 bases from J, with 10 bases in between. CDR1 and CDR2 from the germline V gene are MNHGY and SAAAGT. The CDR3 DNA sequence: TGTGCCAGCAGTTATCAGGGAACTACTGAAGCTTTCTTT. Protein product: CASSYQGTTEAFF.

This chain links TRBV29-1 with TRBJ2-7; tentative D call: TRBD1 (5 bases). The V end was cut by 2 bases, the J end by 5 bases, with 13 bases between. CDR1 SQVTM and CDR2 ANQGSEA come from the germline V gene. CDR3 length: 13 residues. The CDR3, as DNA: TGCAGCGTTGAACAGGGTAAGATGGACGAGCAGTACTTC. Protein product: CSVEQGKMDEQYF.

This clone appeared a single time. The J gene is TRBJ1-2, the V gene TRBV25-1, with D possibly being TRBD1 (6 bases). The CDR3 has 12 residues. The V end was cut by 6 bases, the J end by 8 bases, with 13 bases between. Germline V lookup: CDR1 MGHDK, CDR2 SYGVNS. The CDR3 sequence: CASSQGYEGYTF. In DNA, the CDR3 is TGTGCCAGCAGCCAGGGGTATGAGGGCTACACCTTC.

This chain connects TRBV30 to TRBJ1-4, with a weak D call TRBD1 (6 bases). Trimming pared 2 bases from V and 4 bases from J, leaving 17 bases between. Germline CDR1 and CDR2: GTSNPN and SVGIG (reference sequence). This CDR3 has 16 residues. The CDR3 sequence is CAWSPPLDSSNEKLFF. The CDR3 DNA follows: TGTGCCTGGAGTCCACCCTTGGACAGCAGTAATGAAAAACTGTTTTTT. The whole variable domain, remainder taken from reference TRBV30 and TRBJ1-4, is SQTIHQWPATLVQPVGSPLSLECTVEGTSNPNLYWYRQAAGRGLQLLFYSVGIGQISSEVPQNLSASRPQDRQFILSSKKLLLSDSGFYLCAWSPPLDSSNEKLFFGSGTQLSVL.

J is TRBJ1-6 and V is TRBV19; unclear D gene. This CDR3 is built from 14 residues. Per germline, CDR1 LNHDA and CDR2 SQIVND (reference sequence). V lost 6 bases and J 5 bases, leaving 11 bases between the germline ends. The CDR3, as DNA: TGTGCCAGTAGACGAAGGGAAAATAATTCACCCCTCCACTTT. Its protein product is CASRRRENNSPLHF.

The chain is built from TRBV19 and TRBJ2-1; 8 bases map to TRBD2. J lost 4 bases, V lost 5 bases, and 13 bases had no gene match. The CDR3 extends over 17 amino acids. Germline CDR1 and CDR2: LNHDA and SQIVND (reference sequence). CDR3 in amino acids: CASSLYSSGGAYNEQFF. The CDR3 DNA reads as TGTGCCAGTAGTCTTTACTCGAGCGGGGGTGCGTACAATGAGCAGTTCTTC. The full variable domain, with the rest looked up from reference TRBV19 and TRBJ2-1, is DGGITQSPKYLFRKEGQNVTLSCEQNLNHDAMYWYRQDPGQGLRLIYYSQIVNDFQKGDIAEGYSVSREKKESFPLTVTSAQKNPTAFYLCASSLYSSGGAYNEQFFGPGTRLTVL.

The genes are TRBV28 and TRBJ1-1, with D perhaps matching TRBD1 (6 bases). V lost 6 bases, J lost 4 bases, and 15 bases lay in between. Per the germline V gene, CDR1 is MDHEN and CDR2 is SYDVKM. This CDR3 spans 14 amino acids. As DNA, the CDR3 is TGTGCCAGCAGCCTACCGACAGGCAGCACTGAAGCTTTCTTT. Translated, it gives CASSLPTGSTEAFF.

The chain joins TRBV10-3 to TRBJ2-3; no firm D call. Germline CDR1 is ENHRY and CDR2 is SYGVKD. The V end lost 0 bases, the J end lost 1 base, and 8 bases lay between the germline ends. The CDR3 is 15 amino acids. The CDR3 DNA follows: TGTGCCATCAGTGAGTCGAGCGTTGGCACAGATACGCAGTATTTT. Its protein product is CAISESSVGTDTQYF.

This sequence joins TRBV12-5 and TRBJ1-5; tentative D call: TRBD1 (6 bases). In germline, CDR1 is LGHNT, CDR2 FRNRAP. Trimming cost V 4 bases and J 3 bases, with 31 bases left between them. This CDR3 comprises 21 residues. CDR3 loop: CASGWTARDTPSGDINQPQHF. The DNA for the CDR3 is TGTGCTAGTGGTTGGACCGCCCGGGACACTCCTTCCGGGGATATCAATCAGCCCCAGCATTTT.

This clone was observed a handful of times. The CDR3 coding sequence is TGTGCCAGCAGTTATCCCCAGGTTAAAGGAGGTGGTATCTACACTGAAGCTTTCTTT. Translating it yields CASSYPQVKGGGIYTEAFF. This chain links TRBV6-8 with TRBJ1-1; D gene uncertain. Germline CDR1 is MNHGY and CDR2 is SAAAGT. The CDR3 covers 19 residues. Trimming pared 3 bases from V and 3 bases from J, leaving 26 bases between.

The chain links TRBV19 to TRBJ1-1; D is unresolved. The V end was cut by 6 bases, the J end by 1 base, with 9 bases between. From germline, CDR1 is LNHDA and CDR2 SQIVND (reference sequence). The CDR3 extends over 13 amino acids. The CDR3 loop is CASSSGSNTEAFF. The CDR3 DNA is TGTGCCAGTAGCTCTGGATCGAACACTGAAGCTTTCTTT.

This chain links TRBV6-8 with TRBJ1-1; D unclear. The V end was cut by 6 bases, the J end by 2 bases, with 13 bases between. There are 14 residues in the CDR3. Looked up from germline, CDR1 is MNHGY and CDR2 is SAAAGT. CDR3 in amino acids: CASSATWGNTEAFF. The CDR3 region has the DNA TGTGCCAGCAGCGCCACGTGGGGTAACACTGAAGCTTTCTTT.

The genes are TRBV5-1 and TRBJ2-2; a possible D gene is TRBD2 (5 bases). V lost 2 bases and J 6 bases, leaving 11 bases between the germline ends. This CDR3 has 14 amino acids. Per the germline V gene, CDR1 is SGHRS and CDR2 is YFSETQ. The CDR3 spells CASSFYGVAGELFF. As DNA, the CDR3 is TGCGCCAGCAGCTTCTACGGGGTAGCCGGGGAGCTGTTTTTT.

The rearrangement links TRBV29-1 to TRBJ2-7; TRBD1 matches at 8 bases. This CDR3 contains 13 residues. Losses at the gene ends were 6 bases for V and 3 bases for J; bases not matched to a gene: 7. Germline CDR1 is SQVTM and CDR2 is ANQGSEA. CDR3: CSVQTTGGYEQYF. Here the CDR3 DNA reads TGCAGCGTCCAAACCACAGGGGGCTACGAGCAGTACTTC.